This entry lists 30 T cell receptor beta chains sequenced from one sample in a study of cytomegalovirus exposure and HLA in healthy donors. Primers: 60 Vbeta forward and 13 Jbeta reverse. This table comes from immunoSEQ multiplex PCR, and its TCRdb copy is limited to in-frame clones, with some not included. The data show approximately 170,000 clones, with under 80% seen just once and about 4.6% held by the top ten. The material sequenced was PBMCs. Receptors originate from a man aged 30 to 45 in good health and CMV-seropositive.

This sequence joins TRBV10-3 and TRBJ2-5; maybe TRBD2 (5 bases). The CDR3 spans 13 residues. V was clipped by 4 bases and J by 4 bases, with 10 bases between them. Germline lookup yields CDR1 ENHRY and CDR2 SYGVKD. CDR3 loop: CAISGVAGETQYF. The CDR3 DNA is TGTGCCATCAGTGGGGTGGCGGGAGAGACCCAGTACTTC.

The CDR3 region has the DNA TGTGCCAGCAGCTTGAGGTGGGGAGGGGAAGCTTTCTTT. Translating gives CASSLRWGGEAFF. The rearrangement links TRBV5-5 to TRBJ1-1; D gene unclear. Germline V gene data show CDR1 as SGHKS and CDR2 as YYEKEE (reference sequence). With 1 base removed from V and 8 bases from J, the gap between germline ends came to 12 bases. The CDR3 spans 13 residues.

The V and J genes are TRBV7-3 and TRBJ2-2, with a possible D match to TRBD1 (5 bases). The CDR3 runs 13 residues. Germline V CDR1 and CDR2: SGHTA, FQGTGA. Deletions cut 0 bases from V and 6 bases from J, with 5 bases between. CDR3 in amino acids: CASSLTGPGELFF. The CDR3 nucleotides are TGTGCCAGCAGCTTAACGGGGCCCGGGGAGCTGTTTTTT. The full variable domain, rest sourced from reference TRBV7-3 and TRBJ2-2, is GAGVSQTPSNKVTEKGKYVELRCDPISGHTALYWYRQSLGQGPEFLIYFQGTGAADDSGLPNDRFFAVRPEGSVSTLKIQRTERGDSAVYLCASSLTGPGELFFGEGSRLTVL.

This CDR3 reads CASSVSGQSETAFF. CDR3 DNA sequence: TGTGCCAGCAGCGTATCCGGACAGAGTGAGACGGCTTTCTTT. The J gene is TRBJ1-1, the V gene TRBV9; possibly TRBD1 for D (6 bases). The V end was cut by 1 base, the J end by 11 bases, with 18 bases between. This CDR3 contains 14 residues. The V gene's germline CDR1 is SGDLS and CDR2 YYNGEE.

Written as DNA, the CDR3 is TGTGCCAGCAGTTATTCGGGACAGGGCTACGAGCAGTACTTC. Translated: CASSYSGQGYEQYF. The chain has TRBV6-5 and TRBJ2-7; TRBD1 aligns across 9 bases. V trimming: 3 bases; J trimming: 3 bases; junction bases outside the gene matches: 3. The V gene's germline CDR1 is MNHEY and CDR2 SVGAGI. The CDR3 contains 14 residues.

V and J are TRBV7-6 and TRBJ1-6; 8 positions agree with TRBD1. With 5 bases clipped from V and 9 bases from J, the junction kept 6 bases outside the gene matches. This CDR3 has 14 amino acids. Per the germline V gene, CDR1 is SGHVS and CDR2 is FNYEAQ. CDR3 in DNA: TGTGCCAGCAGCACAGGACAGGGTAGTTCACCCCTCCACTTT. It specifies CASSTGQGSSPLHF.

The chain couples TRBV7-2 to TRBJ1-4; tentatively, D is TRBD1 (5 bases). Germline CDR1 is SGHTA and CDR2 is FQGNSA. Trimming cost V 5 bases and J 5 bases, with 9 bases left between them. The CDR3 has 13 residues. CDR3 sequence (DNA): TGTGCCAGCAGCCGGGGGGGGAATGAAAAACTGTTTTTT. As protein: CASSRGGNEKLFF.

The chain recombines TRBV7-3 with TRBJ2-3, with TRBD2 identical over 8 bases. The CDR3 has 15 amino acids. Germline V gene lookup returns CDR1 SGHTA and CDR2 FQGTGA. J gave up 0 bases and V 3 bases, and 2 bases lay outside the gene matches. CDR3 DNA: TGTGCCAGCAGCTTCGAGCGGGGGAGCACAGATACGCAGTATTTT. As protein: CASSFERGSTDTQYF.

The chain employs TRBV7-3 and TRBJ2-1; weak D call: TRBD2 (6 bases). Between the trimmed V and J ends, which lost 4 bases and 6 bases, there was a span of 19 bases. Germline CDR1 SGHTA, CDR2 FQGTGA. This CDR3 is 16 amino acids long. In nucleotides, the CDR3 is TGTGCCAGCAGCTCGGTGGGCGGGGCCAGGACCAATGAGCAGTTCTTC. Amino acids: CASSSVGGARTNEQFF. The whole variable domain, filled in from reference TRBV7-3 and TRBJ2-1, reads GAGVSQTPSNKVTEKGKYVELRCDPISGHTALYWYRQSLGQGPEFLIYFQGTGAADDSGLPNDRFFAVRPEGSVSTLKIQRTERGDSAVYLCASSSVGGARTNEQFFGPGTRLTVL.

The chain combines TRBV15 with TRBJ1-2, with 7 bases matching TRBD1. The CDR3 runs 13 residues. Germline CDR1 LNHNV, CDR2 YYDKDF (reference sequence). J lost 4 bases, V lost 5 bases, and 4 bases had no gene match. CDR3 DNA sequence: TGTGCCACCAGCCCGGGACAGAGCTATGGCTACACCTTC. It is translated as CATSPGQSYGYTF.

This sequence joins TRBV6-5 and TRBJ2-5; 9 bases align to TRBD2. There are 15 residues in the CDR3. The germline CDR1 and CDR2 sequences are MNHEY and SVGAGI. V shed 2 bases and J 4 bases; nucleotides not matched to a gene: 5. The chain's CDR3 is CASSYAGGWGETQYF. The CDR3 coding sequence is TGTGCCAGCAGTTACGCGGGGGGGTGGGGAGAGACCCAGTACTTC.

The chain employs TRBV4-2 and TRBJ2-3; 11 bases are shared with TRBD2. The trim removed 2 bases at V and 2 bases at J, leaving 9 bases unmatched. Per germline, CDR1 LGHNA and CDR2 YNFKEQ. The CDR3 contains 18 residues. Written as DNA, the CDR3 is TGTGCCAGCAGCCAACGTCGCGGTAGCGGGAGGGCCACAGATACGCAGTATTTT. Its translation: CASSQRRGSGRATDTQYF.

This chain joins TRBV19 and TRBJ2-2, with D possibly being TRBD2 (6 bases). This CDR3 is 14 amino acids long. With 5 bases removed from V and 4 bases from J, the gap between germline ends came to 11 bases. CDR1 is LNHDA and CDR2 is SQIVND in the germline V gene (reference sequence). The CDR3 loop reads CASSGGVSTGELFF. In DNA, the CDR3 is TGTGCCAGTAGTGGCGGGGTCAGCACCGGGGAGCTGTTTTTT.

V is TRBV5-1 and J is TRBJ2-7; D uncertain. The germline CDR1 and CDR2 sequences are SGHRS and YFSETQ. The CDR3 runs 16 residues. With 0 bases removed from V and 2 bases from J, the gap between germline ends came to 15 bases. The DNA of the CDR3 is TGCGCCAGCAGCTTGGCCGTTACTTCCGTGACCTACGAGCAGTACTTC. Its protein is CASSLAVTSVTYEQYF. Looking up the rest from reference TRBV5-1 and TRBJ2-7 gives the full variable domain: KAGVTQTPRYLIKTRGQQVTLSCSPISGHRSVSWYQQTPGQGLQFLFEYFSETQRNKGNFPGRFSGRQFSNSRSEMNVSTLELGDSALYLCASSLAVTSVTYEQYFGPGTRLTVT.

V gene TRBV4-3 combines with J gene TRBJ1-1; maybe TRBD1 (5 bases). The CDR3 sequence is 13 residues long. The V gene's germline CDR1 is LGHNA and CDR2 YSLEER. The ends were cut back, 5 bases at V and 5 bases at J, with 12 bases in the middle. CDR3 sequence reads: CASSAGGGTEAFF. The DNA for the CDR3 is TGCGCCAGCAGCGCCGGGGGGGGAACTGAAGCTTTCTTT.

The rearrangement joins TRBV28 to TRBJ2-7; 8 bases are shared with TRBD2. CDR3 size: 14 residues. With 6 bases clipped from V and 0 bases from J, the junction kept 4 bases outside the gene matches. Germline CDR1 and CDR2: MDHEN and SYDVKM. The CDR3 loop is CASRRSGISYEQYF. The CDR3, as DNA: TGTGCCAGCAGGCGTAGCGGGATCTCCTACGAGCAGTACTTC.

The chain recombines TRBV27 with TRBJ1-2; 7 nucleotides line up with TRBD1. Trimming at V came to 8 bases and at J to 7 bases, leaving 7 bases not matched to a gene. There are 12 residues in the CDR3. From germline, CDR1 is MNHEY and CDR2 SMNVEV (reference sequence). The CDR3 region has the DNA TGTGCCAGCGCTGACAGGGTTCGTGGCTACACCTTC. Translated, it gives CASADRVRGYTF.

The rearrangement joins TRBV5-6 to TRBJ2-1; 8 bases match TRBD2. CDR1 and CDR2 from the germline V gene are SGHDT and YYEEEE. The CDR3 runs 14 residues. Trimming at V came to 1 base and at J to 7 bases, leaving 4 bases not matched to a gene. CDR3 amino acids: CASSLPSGPNEQFF. The CDR3 coding sequence is TGTGCCAGCAGCTTGCCTAGCGGGCCTAATGAGCAGTTCTTC.

This sequence joins TRBV23-1 and TRBJ2-7; D gene ambiguous. TRBV23-1 is designated an ORF whose function remains uncertain. V was shortened by 2 bases and J by 2 bases, with 13 bases between the two germline ends. The CDR3 loop spans 15 amino acids. CDR3 DNA: TGCGCCAGCAGTCAACTTCGTTGGCGGACCTACGAGCAGTACTTC. This sequence encodes CASSQLRWRTYEQYF.

This chain uses TRBV9 with TRBJ2-3, with D perhaps TRBD1 (6 bases). Trimming removed 6 bases from V and 4 bases from J, with 12 bases in between. Germline CDR1 reads SGDLS; CDR2 reads YYNGEE. The CDR3 length is 13 residues. The CDR3 coding sequence is TGTGCCAGCACCGTTGAGGGGGCAGATACGCAGTATTTT. It is translated as CASTVEGADTQYF.

In regard to this clone: A junction boundary mismatches the germline segment, possibly from a read error. The J gene is TRBJ1-1, the V gene TRBV7-7; D ambiguous. The CDR3 is 13 residues long. Germline CDR1 SSHAT, CDR2 FNYEAQ (reference sequence). This chain's CDR3 is CASSLQKNTEAFF. CDR3 nucleotides: TGTGCTAGCAGCTTACAAAAGAACACTGAAGCTTTCTTT.

The chain joins TRBV2 to TRBJ2-1; D perhaps matches TRBD2 (6 bases). V shed 6 bases and J shed 0 bases, with 12 bases lying between them. CDR3 length: 15 amino acids. CDR1 is SNHLY and CDR2 is FYNNEI in the germline V gene. The DNA of the CDR3 is TGTGCCAGCAGGCGGGGAGACGTCTCCTACAATGAGCAGTTCTTC. Translated: CASRRGDVSYNEQFF. The whole variable domain, remainder taken from reference TRBV2 and TRBJ2-1, is EPEVTQTPSHQVTQMGQEVILRCVPISNHLYFYWYRQILGQKVEFLVSFYNNEISEKSEIFDDQFSVERPDGSNFTLKIRSTKLEDSAMYFCASRRGDVSYNEQFFGPGTRLTVL.

This chain connects TRBV27 to TRBJ1-5, with 9 bases that match TRBD1. From germline, CDR1 is MNHEY and CDR2 SMNVEV (reference sequence). The CDR3 is made up of 13 amino acids. Trimming took 8 bases from V and 5 from J; bases not matched to a gene: 4. The CDR3 nucleotides read TGTGCCAGCCAAACAGGGGGCGATCAGCCCCAGCATTTT. Translation: CASQTGGDQPQHF.

This chain joins TRBV2 and TRBJ1-5; D gene unclear. Germline V gene data show CDR1 as SNHLY and CDR2 as FYNNEI. V lost 1 base and J lost 0, with 7 bases in between. There are 15 residues in the CDR3. The DNA of the CDR3 is TGTGCCAGCAGTGAAGGTGGGCTTAGCAATCAGCCCCAGCATTTT. This translates into CASSEGGLSNQPQHF.

The chain joins TRBV5-6 to TRBJ1-3; tentatively, D is TRBD1 (6 bases). Trimming left V 0 bases short and J 8 bases short, with 9 bases between. This CDR3 has 13 amino acids. Germline CDR1 reads SGHDT; CDR2 reads YYEEEE. CDR3 sequence (DNA): TGTGCCAGCAGCTTGGGACAGGCTTACACCATATATTTT. Translated, it gives CASSLGQAYTIYF. Supplemented by reference TRBV5-6 and TRBJ1-3, the full variable domain reads DAGVTQSPTHLIKTRGQQVTLRCSPKSGHDTVSWYQQALGQGPQFIFQYYEEEERQRGNFPDRFSGHQFPNYSSELNVNALLLGDSALYLCASSLGQAYTIYFGEGSWLTVV.

The chain employs TRBV6-1 and TRBJ2-7; 9 nucleotides line up with TRBD1. Per germline, CDR1 MNHNS and CDR2 SASEGT. The CDR3 has 16 residues. Trimming removed 2 bases from V and 2 bases from J; junction bases left unmatched: 7. The CDR3 nucleotides are TGTGCCAGCAGTGAATTAGCCGGGACAGGGACCTACGAGCAGTACTTC. This codes for CASSELAGTGTYEQYF.

V and J are TRBV30 and TRBJ2-7, with D possibly TRBD1 on 5 matching bases. The CDR3 spans 14 residues. The V gene's germline CDR1 is GTSNPN and CDR2 SVGIG (reference sequence). The ends were cut back, 1 base at V and 2 bases at J, with 12 bases in the middle. The CDR3 coding sequence is TGTGCCTGGAGTGCGGCAGGGTGGGCCTACGAGCAGTACTTC. Amino acid sequence: CAWSAAGWAYEQYF.

The chain carries TRBV7-2 and TRBJ2-7; 8 bases are shared with TRBD1. The CDR3 runs 15 residues. The germline gives CDR1 SGHTA, CDR2 FQGNSA. Unmatched junction bases numbered 5, after V lost 0 bases and J lost 4 bases. The DNA of the CDR3 is TGTGCCAGCAGCTTAGCCCAGGGGGCTAGTTACGAGCAGTACTTC. It specifies CASSLAQGASYEQYF.

This chain connects TRBV5-1 to TRBJ2-7; D possibly corresponds to TRBD1 (6 bases). CDR3 length: 14 amino acids. Germline CDR1 is SGHRS and CDR2 is YFSETQ. V was clipped by 5 bases and J by 0 bases, with 12 bases between them. This chain's CDR3 is CASRIRGGSYEQYF. DNA of the CDR3: TGCGCCAGCAGAATCAGGGGCGGCTCCTACGAGCAGTACTTC.

The genes are TRBV7-3 and TRBJ1-1; 9 bases map to TRBD1. The CDR3 is 14 residues long. With V trimmed by 5 bases and J by 5 bases, 6 bases remained unmatched. Germline-derived CDR1 and CDR2 are SGHTA and FQGTGA. The CDR3 DNA is TGTGCCAGCAGCCCGACAGGGGGAGGAACTGAAGCTTTCTTT. Translation gives CASSPTGGGTEAFF.